Included here is one TCR beta chain sequence, with context. The data originate from a study of cytomegalovirus exposure and HLA in healthy donors. The CDR3 has 11 amino acids. Trimming shortened V by 6 bases and J by 8 bases, and 10 bases separated the two germline ends. Germline V gene sequence: CDR1 SNHLY, CDR2 FYNNEI. Primers included in the PCR were 60 Vbeta and 13 Jbeta primers. TCRdb's copy holds only in-frame clones and misses some; the assay was immunoSEQ multiplex PCR. This sample has some 130,000 clones; around 77% occur once, and the top ten carry more than 0.95%. Sequencing was carried out using PBMCs. The V call is TRBV2, the J call TRBJ1-1; no firm D call. This clonotype was sampled from a man aged 18 to 30 in good health and CMV-seronegative. CDR3 region: CASRESQEAFF. The CDR3 DNA is TGTGCCAGCAGGGAGAGCCAAGAAGCTTTCTTT.